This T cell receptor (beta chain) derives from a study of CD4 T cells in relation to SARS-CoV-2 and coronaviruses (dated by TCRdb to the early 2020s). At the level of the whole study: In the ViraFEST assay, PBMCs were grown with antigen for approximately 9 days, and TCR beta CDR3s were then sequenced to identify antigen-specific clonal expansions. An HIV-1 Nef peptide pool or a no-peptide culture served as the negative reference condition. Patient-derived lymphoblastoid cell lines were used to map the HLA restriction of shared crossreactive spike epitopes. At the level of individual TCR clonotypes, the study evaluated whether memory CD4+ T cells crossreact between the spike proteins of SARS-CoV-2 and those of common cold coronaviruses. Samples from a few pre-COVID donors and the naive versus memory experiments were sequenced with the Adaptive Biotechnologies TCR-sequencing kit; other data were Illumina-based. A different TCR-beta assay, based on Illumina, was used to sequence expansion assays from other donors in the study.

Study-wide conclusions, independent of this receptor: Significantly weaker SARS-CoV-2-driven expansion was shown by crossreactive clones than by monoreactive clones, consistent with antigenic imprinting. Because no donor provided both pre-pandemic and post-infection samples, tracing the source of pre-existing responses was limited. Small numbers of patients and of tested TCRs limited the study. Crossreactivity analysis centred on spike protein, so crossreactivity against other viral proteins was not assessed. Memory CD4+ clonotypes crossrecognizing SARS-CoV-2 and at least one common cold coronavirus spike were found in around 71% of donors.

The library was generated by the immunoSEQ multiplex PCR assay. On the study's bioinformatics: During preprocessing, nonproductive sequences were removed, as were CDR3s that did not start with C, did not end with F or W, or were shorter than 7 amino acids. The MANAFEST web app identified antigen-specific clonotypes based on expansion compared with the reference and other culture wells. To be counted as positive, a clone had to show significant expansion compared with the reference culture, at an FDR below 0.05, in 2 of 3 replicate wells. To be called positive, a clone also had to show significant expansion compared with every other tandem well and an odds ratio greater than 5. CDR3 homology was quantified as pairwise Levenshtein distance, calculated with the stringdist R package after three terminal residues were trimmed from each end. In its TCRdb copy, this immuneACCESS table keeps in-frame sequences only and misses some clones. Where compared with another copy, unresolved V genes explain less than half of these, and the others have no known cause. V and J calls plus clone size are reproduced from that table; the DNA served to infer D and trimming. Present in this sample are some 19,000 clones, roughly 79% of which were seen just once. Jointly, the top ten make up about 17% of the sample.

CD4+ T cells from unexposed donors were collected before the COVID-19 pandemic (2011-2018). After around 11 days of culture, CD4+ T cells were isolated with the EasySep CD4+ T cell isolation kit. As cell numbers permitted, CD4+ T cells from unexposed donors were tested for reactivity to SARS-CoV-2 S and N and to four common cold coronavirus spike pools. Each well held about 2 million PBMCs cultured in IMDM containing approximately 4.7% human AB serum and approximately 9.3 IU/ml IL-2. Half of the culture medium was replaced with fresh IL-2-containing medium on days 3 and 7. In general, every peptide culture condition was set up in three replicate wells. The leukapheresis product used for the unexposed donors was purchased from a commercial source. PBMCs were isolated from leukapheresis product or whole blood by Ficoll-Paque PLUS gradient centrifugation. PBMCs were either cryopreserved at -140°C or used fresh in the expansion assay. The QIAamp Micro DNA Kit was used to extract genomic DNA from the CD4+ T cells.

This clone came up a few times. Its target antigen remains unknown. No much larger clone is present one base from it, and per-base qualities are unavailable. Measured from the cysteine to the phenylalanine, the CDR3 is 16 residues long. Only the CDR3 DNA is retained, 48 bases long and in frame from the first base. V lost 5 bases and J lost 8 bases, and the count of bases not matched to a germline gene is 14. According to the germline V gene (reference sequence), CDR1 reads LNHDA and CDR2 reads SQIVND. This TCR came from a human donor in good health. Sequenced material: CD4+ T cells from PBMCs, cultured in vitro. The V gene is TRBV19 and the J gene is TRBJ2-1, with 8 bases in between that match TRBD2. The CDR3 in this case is CASSPSRAGDIYEQFF. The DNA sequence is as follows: TGTGCCAGTAGTCCCTCCCGAGCGGGAGATATCTATGAGCAGTTCTTC.